Listed below are T cell receptor beta chains from one sample, sequenced in a study of cytomegalovirus exposure and HLA in healthy donors. Produced via immunoSEQ multiplex PCR; TCRdb's table is partial and in-frame only. The repertoire holds some 190,000 clones, with around three quarters as singletons. Sequenced input: PBMCs. The receptors were gathered from a woman aged 25-40 years in good health and CMV-seronegative. Each CDR3 is given with its conserved first and last residue. Fields, in order: J gene, clone size, D gene, V gene, CDR3 DNA, CDR3 protein. D genes are given only for firm matches. The size of a clone is reported for some rows only, either as once, few or many, or as a class for expanded clones.

TRBJ1-2	once	NA	TRBV29-1	TGCAGCGTGACGTCGGCAAGGGAGGGCGGCTACACCTTC	CSVTSAREGGYTF
TRBJ2-7	NA	TRBD1	TRBV6-5	TGTGCCAGCAGCCGGGACAGCGTTTCCTACGAGCAGTACTTC	CASSRDSVSYEQYF
TRBJ2-2	NA	TRBD2	TRBV7-8	TGTGCCAGCAGCTTAAGCGGGGCCACCGGGGAGCTGTTTTTT	CASSLSGATGELFF
TRBJ1-4	NA	TRBD1	TRBV2	TGTGCCAGCAGGGGGACAGGGCTAACTAATGAAAAACTGTTTTTT	CASRGTGLTNEKLFF
TRBJ2-3	NA	NA	TRBV5-1	TGCGCCAGCAGCTTGGAACAGGGAACAGATACGCAGTATTTT	CASSLEQGTDTQYF
TRBJ2-1	NA	TRBD2	TRBV6-1	TGTGCCAGCAGAGAATCGGGGGGGGGCGGCTACAATGAGCAGTTCTTC	CASRESGGGGYNEQFF
TRBJ1-2	NA	NA	TRBV5-6	TGTGCCAGCAGCTTTTCGAGCGTCGCCGACTATGGCTACACCTTC	CASSFSSVADYGYTF
TRBJ2-7	NA	NA	TRBV7-6	TGTGCCAGCAGCTTAGGCCCAGGAGGGAGCGAGCAGTACTTC	CASSLGPGGSEQYF
TRBJ1-1	NA	NA	TRBV7-9	TGTGCCAGCATGAGGAACACCGACACTGAAGCTTTCTTT	CASMRNTDTEAFF
TRBJ1-5	once	NA	TRBV7-9	TGTGCCAGCAGCTTAGAAGGAGATCAGCCCCAGCATTTT	CASSLEGDQPQHF
TRBJ2-3	NA	NA	TRBV5-1	TGCGCCAGCCGACAGGAGCTATTCACAGATACGCAGTATTTT	CASRQELFTDTQYF
TRBJ2-7	NA	NA	TRBV7-9	TGTGCCAGCAGCCCCGGAGGGGGCTTAACCTACGAGCAGTACTTC	CASSPGGGLTYEQYF
TRBJ2-3	NA	TRBD1	TRBV10-3	TGTGCCATCAAAACGGGACAGGGTACAGATACGCAGTATTTT	CAIKTGQGTDTQYF
TRBJ1-2	NA	NA	TRBV27	TGTGCCAGCAGTTTATCCAGATTAGGCCGGGTTAACTTC	CASSLSRLGRVNF
TRBJ2-7	NA	NA	TRBV6-6	TGTGCCAGCAGCCCCGAGGGCTACGAGCAGTACTTC	CASSPEGYEQYF
TRBJ2-7	NA	NA	TRBV11-2	TGTGCCAGCAGCTTAATTCCTGGGGAGGACGAGCAGTACTTC	CASSLIPGEDEQYF
TRBJ1-4	NA	NA	TRBV6-6	TGTGCCAGCAGGGGCTTTAAACTTCCTGACACCGCACTGTTTTTT	CASRGFKLPDTALFF
TRBJ2-1	NA	TRBD1	TRBV5-1	TGCGCCAGCAGCTTGGGTGGGGACAGCTCCTACAATGAGCAGTTCTTC	CASSLGGDSSYNEQFF
TRBJ2-5	NA	TRBD2	TRBV18	TGTGCCAGCTCTTCAGGACTAGCGGCAAAAGAGACCCAGTACTTC	CASSSGLAAKETQYF
TRBJ2-1	once	NA	TRBV29-1	TGCAGCGTGGAAGGATGGACAAGCTCCTACAATGAGCAGTTCTTC	CSVEGWTSSYNEQFF
TRBJ2-7	NA	TRBD2	TRBV18	TGTGCCAGCTCCCACGGGGGGACCGACTACGAGCAGTACTTC	CASSHGGTDYEQYF
TRBJ1-1	NA	NA	TRBV30	TGTGCCTGGATTGGGGGGGTGAACACTGAAGCTTTCTTT	CAWIGGVNTEAFF
TRBJ1-2	NA	TRBD1	TRBV9	TGTGCCAGCAGCGTAGGGGGACAGGGGTCAAACTATGGCTACACCTTC	CASSVGGQGSNYGYTF
TRBJ2-5	few	NA	TRBV25-1	TGTGCCAGCAGTGTATTGGAGACCCAGTACTTC	CASSVLETQYF
TRBJ2-7	NA	NA	TRBV7-3	TGTGCCAGCAGCTTAGCCGGCGGCTACGAGCAGTACTTC	CASSLAGGYEQYF
TRBJ1-2	once	NA	TRBV27	TGTGCCAGCATCTTAATGGGGGGGGAACAGGATAACTATGGCTACACCTTC	CASILMGGEQDNYGYTF
TRBJ1-4	NA	NA	TRBV5-1	TGCGCCAGCAGCTTGGGACAGTTTGAGGAAAAACTGTTTTTT	CASSLGQFEEKLFF
TRBJ1-2	once	TRBD1	TRBV4-1	TGCGCCAGCTCAAAGGTCGGACAGGGAAACGATGGCTACACCTTC	CASSKVGQGNDGYTF
TRBJ1-1	NA	TRBD1	TRBV7-2	TGTGCCAGCAGCGCAGGGGGATCGGGCACTGAAGCTTTCTTT	CASSAGGSGTEAFF
TRBJ2-2	NA	TRBD2	TRBV11-3	TGTGCCAGCAGCCTAGCCGGGGGGGAGAACACCGGGGAGCTGTTTTTT	CASSLAGGENTGELFF
TRBJ2-3	NA	NA	TRBV7-9	TGTGCCAGCAGCTTAGGAGCAGATACGCAGTATTTT	CASSLGADTQYF
TRBJ2-1	NA	TRBD1	TRBV19	TGTGCCAGTAGTATCCGGGACAGAATCTACAATGAGCAGTTCTTC	CASSIRDRIYNEQFF
TRBJ2-7	once	NA	TRBV7-9	TGTGCCAGCAGCCGGGCCGCGGGTTACGAGCAGTACTTC	CASSRAAGYEQYF